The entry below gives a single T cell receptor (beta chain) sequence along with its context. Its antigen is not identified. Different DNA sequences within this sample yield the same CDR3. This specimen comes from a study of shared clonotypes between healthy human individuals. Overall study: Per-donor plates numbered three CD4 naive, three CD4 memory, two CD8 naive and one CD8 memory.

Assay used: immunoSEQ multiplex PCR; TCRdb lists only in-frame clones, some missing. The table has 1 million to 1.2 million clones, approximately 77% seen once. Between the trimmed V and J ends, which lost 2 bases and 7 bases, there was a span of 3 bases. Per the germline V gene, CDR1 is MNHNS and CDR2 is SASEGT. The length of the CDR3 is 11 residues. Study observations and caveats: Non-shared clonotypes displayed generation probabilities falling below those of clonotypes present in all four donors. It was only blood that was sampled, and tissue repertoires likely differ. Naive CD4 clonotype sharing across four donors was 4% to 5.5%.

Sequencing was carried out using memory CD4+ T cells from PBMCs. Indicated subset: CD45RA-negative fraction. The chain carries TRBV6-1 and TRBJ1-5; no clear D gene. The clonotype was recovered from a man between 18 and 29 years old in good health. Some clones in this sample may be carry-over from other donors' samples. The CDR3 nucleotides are TGTGCCAGCAGTGAACGGCAGCCCCAGCATTTT. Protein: CASSERQPQHF.